This T cell receptor (beta chain) derives from a study of CD8 T cells in Susac syndrome. Random hexamers served to reverse transcribe about 0.5 to 1 ug RNA. TCRdb independently ran MiXCR on the immunoSEQ multiplex PCR reads; one entry per CDR3 protein. The sample has roughly 130,000 distinct CDR3 sequences, roughly 95% seen once. The CDR3 consists of 15 residues. CDR1 is KGHSH, CDR2 LQKENI, per germline. V was trimmed by 3 bases and J by 6 bases, leaving 15 bases between them. Sequencing input: CD4+ T cells from PBMCs. This sequence was found in a human donor with multiple sclerosis. The rearrangement joins TRBV18 to TRBJ2-1; possible D gene TRBD1, 5 bases. The CDR3 here is CASSPIPQGSNEQFF. The CDR3 DNA sequence: TGTGCCAGCTCACCGATTCCTCAGGGCTCCAATGAGCAGTTCTTC.